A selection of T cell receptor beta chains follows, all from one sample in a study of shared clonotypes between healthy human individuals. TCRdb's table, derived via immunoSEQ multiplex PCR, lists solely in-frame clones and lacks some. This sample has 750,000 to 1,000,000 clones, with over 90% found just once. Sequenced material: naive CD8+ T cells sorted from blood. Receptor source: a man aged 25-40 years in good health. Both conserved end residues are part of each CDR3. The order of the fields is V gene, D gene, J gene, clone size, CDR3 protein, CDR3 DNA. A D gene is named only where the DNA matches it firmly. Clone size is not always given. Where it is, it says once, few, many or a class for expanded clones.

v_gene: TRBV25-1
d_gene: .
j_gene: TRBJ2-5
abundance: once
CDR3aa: CASSDGVGGETQYF
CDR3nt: TGTGCCAGCAGTGACGGTGTCGGGGGCGAGACCCAGTACTTC

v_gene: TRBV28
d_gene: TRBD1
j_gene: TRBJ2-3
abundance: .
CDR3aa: CASSPSPLSGQETDTQYF
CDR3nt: TGTGCCAGCAGTCCTTCTCCCCTTTCGGGACAGGAGACAGATACGCAGTATTTT

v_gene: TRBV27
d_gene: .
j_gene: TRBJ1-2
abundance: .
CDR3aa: CASSPSAGPINYGYTF
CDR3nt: TGTGCCAGCAGTCCCTCTGCAGGGCCCATTAACTATGGCTACACCTTC

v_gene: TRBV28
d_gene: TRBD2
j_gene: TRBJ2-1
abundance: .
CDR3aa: CASSFRGGLAGVNEQFF
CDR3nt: TGTGCCAGCAGTTTCAGGGGGGGACTAGCGGGAGTCAATGAGCAGTTCTTC

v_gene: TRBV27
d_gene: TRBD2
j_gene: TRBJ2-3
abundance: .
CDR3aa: CASASGSSTDTQYF
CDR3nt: TGTGCCAGCGCTAGCGGGAGTAGCACAGATACGCAGTATTTT

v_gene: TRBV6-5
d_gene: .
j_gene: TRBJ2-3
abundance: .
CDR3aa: CASSYADTQYF
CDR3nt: TGTGCCAGCAGTTACGCGGATACGCAGTATTTT

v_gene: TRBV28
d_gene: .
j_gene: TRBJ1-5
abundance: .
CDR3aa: CASSTQGAQPQHF
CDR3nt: TGTGCCAGCAGTACCCAAGGGGCTCAGCCCCAGCATTTT

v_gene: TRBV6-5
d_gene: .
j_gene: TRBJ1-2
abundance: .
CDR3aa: CASTQGGIGYGYTF
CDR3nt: TGTGCCAGCACCCAGGGAGGTATCGGCTATGGCTACACCTTC

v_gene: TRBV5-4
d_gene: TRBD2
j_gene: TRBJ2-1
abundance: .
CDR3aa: CASSARTSGKDNEQFF
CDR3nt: TGTGCCAGCAGCGCCCGGACTAGCGGGAAGGACAATGAGCAGTTCTTC

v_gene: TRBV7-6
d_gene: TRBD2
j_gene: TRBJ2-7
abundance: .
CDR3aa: CASSSSGPAYEQYF
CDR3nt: TGTGCCAGCAGCTCTAGCGGCCCCGCCTACGAGCAGTACTTC

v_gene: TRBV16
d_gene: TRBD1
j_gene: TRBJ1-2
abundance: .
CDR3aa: CASSQSVAGDRGRDYGYTF
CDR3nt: TGTGCCAGCAGCCAATCGGTTGCAGGGGACAGGGGGCGAGACTATGGCTACACCTTC